The TCR beta chain under discussion was sequenced for a study of post-analysis software for immune sequencing data (dated by TCRdb to the mid-2010s). Study-level background: The recorded disease courses included relapsing-remitting, secondary progressive and progressive-relapsing multiple sclerosis, and some patients had no subtype annotation. Patient repertoires were compared against over ten previously published healthy control repertoires from donors aged roughly 6 to 27 years. A subset of samples was prepared in parallel using single-end sample barcoding, then pooled and co-amplified after Illumina adapter ligation.

Broader findings and caveats from the paper: About 5 TRBV segments, including TRBV5-6, TRBV5-1 and TRBV20-1, were significantly more frequent in patients than controls. The multiple sclerosis patient group was slightly younger than the control group. Direct clustering with F measure revealed strong co-clustering of samples prepared in the same batch, which led to a batch-effect correction. Significantly lower normalized Chao1 diversity was found in multiple sclerosis patients than in controls, suggesting substantial peripheral T-cell clonal expansion.

Trimmed from V: 5 bases; trimmed from J: 2 bases; junction bases lacking a gene match: 15. The CDR1 and CDR2 encoded by the germline V gene (reference sequence) are MNHEY and SMNVEV. The CDR3 starts with the cysteine, ends with the phenylalanine, and has 18 residues. Just the 54-base CDR3 DNA is kept, in frame starting at base 1. Only a few counts were recorded for this clonotype. The antigen it recognizes is unknown. No quality values exist for individual bases; no much larger clone is one base distant. Libraries were built with PCR. The sequencing machine was an Illumina HiSeq 2500. To reduce PCR and sequencing biases, unique molecular identifiers were incorporated into the TCR beta cDNA libraries. Per 1 to 10 million input T cells, approximately 500,000 cDNA molecules were obtained, such that each molecule approximated one T cell. The patient libraries were prepared and sequenced with the same protocol used for the earlier healthy control dataset. Samples belonging to the same batch were prepared together, multiplexed and sequenced on a shared HiSeq lane. The authors' pipeline ran thus. Raw barcoded reads were processed with MIGEC, and single-read molecular identifier groups were discarded before consensus assembly and CDR3 extraction. VDJtools was used for post-analysis of the clonotype tables, and diversity was normalized by down-sampling every dataset to the size of the smallest sample. To correct batch-related cross-sample contamination, repertoire overlap clustering matched CDR3 amino acid sequences but not nucleotide sequences. TCRdb trimmed the raw reads at Q25, called clones with MiXCR and kept productive beta chains. Identical CDR3 protein sequences are pooled into one entry, listed with their most common genes and DNA. The V and J calls reflect TCRdb's pipeline rather than the authors' work. Recorded for this sample are approximately 630,000 distinct CDR3 sequences; 55% to 60% of them occurred a single time. Together, the top ten hold around 11% of the sample.

To demonstrate the VDJtools post-analysis software, TCR beta repertoires were profiled from the peripheral blood of about 14 young patients with multiple sclerosis. Multiple sclerosis patients were children and adolescents aged 6 to 15 years. This TCR derives from a girl aged 2 to 10 with multiple sclerosis. In this chain, TRBV27 is recombined with TRBJ1-5, with TRBD1 identical over 7 junction bases. The specimen sequenced was blood. At the DNA level, the sequence is TGTGCCAGCAGTCCCCGACAGGGTTTAAACGTTGGCAATCAGCCCCAGCATTTT. This is translated as CASSPRQGLNVGNQPQHF.